This note documents a single T cell receptor (beta chain) sequence. Its antigen remains unidentified. Other DNA sequences in the same sample also yield this CDR3. This entry belongs to a study of OX40 agonist ivuxolimab in advanced cancers. About the research overall: Patient treatment consisted of intravenous ivuxolimab administration every 2 weeks at 0.01 to 10 mg/kg.

Germline-derived CDR1 and CDR2 are SGHRS and YFSETQ. The CDR3 loop spans 12 amino acids. V was trimmed by 4 bases and J by 5 bases, leaving 10 bases between them. Individuals having autoimmune disease history or systemic immunosuppression were not enrolled. Assay used: immunoSEQ multiplex PCR; TCRdb lists only in-frame clones, some missing. The sample has 77,000 or so clones, 78% seen once. Whole-study findings and limits: Determination of antigen specificity was not performed for the expanded peripheral T cells.

V usage is TRBV5-1 and J usage is TRBJ2-7, with D unclear. The sample in question was CD4+ or CD8+ T cells sorted from blood, obtained in a trial of the OX40 agonist ivuxolimab. The sequence was obtained from an adult with an advanced solid tumor such as melanoma, head and neck, liver or kidney cancer. The CDR3 nucleotides read TGCGCCAGCAGCCTGCTCCAGCACGAGCAGTACTTC. Protein sequence: CASSLLQHEQYF. The full variable domain, completed using reference TRBV5-1 and TRBJ2-7, is KAGVTQTPRYLIKTRGQQVTLSCSPISGHRSVSWYQQTPGQGLQFLFEYFSETQRNKGNFPGRFSGRQFSNSRSEMNVSTLELGDSALYLCASSLLQHEQYFGPGTRLTVT.